This passage covers 29 T cell receptor beta chains from one sample sequenced in a study of T cell repertoires in cytomegalovirus infection. TCRdb reprocessed the reads via MiXCR and lists one record per CDR3 protein. The profile covers around 190,000 distinct CDR3 sequences, with approximately 14% appearing a single time and roughly 27% taken by the ten largest. What was sequenced was PBMCs. The receptors stem from a human donor in good health (CMV status not recorded). Some clones in this sample may be carry-over from other donors' samples.

This clonotype has ten or more counts. The chain couples TRBV7-2 to TRBJ1-5, with D hard to call. Germline CDR1 SGHTA, CDR2 FQGNSA. This CDR3 spans 15 amino acids. Deletions cut 2 bases from V and 0 bases from J, with 8 bases between. This chain's CDR3 is CASSLKTYSNQPQHF. DNA for the CDR3: TGTGCCAGCAGCTTAAAAACTTATAGCAATCAGCCCCAGCATTTT.

The CDR3 spells CASTLGTQNLIQYF. CDR3 DNA: TGTGCCAGCACCCTGGGGACACAGAACCTCATTCAGTACTTC. The rearrangement links TRBV12-3 or TRBV12-4 to TRBJ2-4, with D possibly matching TRBD1 (6 bases). Trimming removed 7 bases from V and 9 bases from J, with 19 bases in between. The CDR3 totals 14 residues.

This clonotype was detected ten times or more. The chain couples TRBV7-6 to TRBJ1-1; 10 positions agree with TRBD1. V was clipped by 1 base and J by 1 base; unmatched bases: 6. The germline CDR1 and CDR2 sequences are SGHVS and FNYEAQ. The CDR3 runs 17 residues. The CDR3 sequence is CASSLVDRGIRNTEAFF. The DNA for the CDR3 is TGTGCCAGCAGCTTAGTGGACAGGGGGATACGGAACACTGAAGCTTTCTTT.

This clonotype showed up many times. The rearrangement joins TRBV29-1 to TRBJ2-2; 7 bases fit TRBD2. The CDR3 spans 14 residues. Germline CDR1 reads SQVTM; CDR2 reads ANQGSEA. V shed 6 bases, J shed 2 bases, and the junction held 6 bases outside the gene matches. In DNA form, the CDR3 reads TGCAGCGTGGCCGGGACTACTAACACCGGGGAGCTGTTTTTT. This sequence encodes CSVAGTTNTGELFF.

The genes are TRBV20-1 and TRBJ1-3; 11 nucleotides line up with TRBD1. CDR1 is DFQATT, CDR2 SNEGSKA, per germline (reference sequence). The CDR3 has 16 amino acids. The trim removed 5 bases at V and 2 bases at J, leaving 8 bases unmatched. CDR3 nucleotides: TGCAGTGCTTTCCCCAGGACAGGGGGCCCTGGAAACACCATATATTTT. This codes for CSAFPRTGGPGNTIYF.

This clonotype was picked up one time. This chain joins TRBV6-1 and TRBJ2-1; D is ambiguous. The germline V and J ends were trimmed by 4 bases and 3 bases, with 7 bases remaining between them. Germline assignment: CDR1 MNHNS and CDR2 SASEGT. This CDR3 contains 13 residues. The CDR3 coding sequence is TGTGCCAGCAGTGGGCCATTCTACAATGAGCAGTTCTTC. Translation: CASSGPFYNEQFF.

The CDR3 loop is CAFRLADEDTQYF. DNA for the CDR3: TGTGCCTTTAGACTAGCGGATGAAGATACGCAGTATTTT. The rearrangement links TRBV10-3 to TRBJ2-3, with 9 bases that match TRBD2. CDR1 is ENHRY and CDR2 is SYGVKD in the germline V gene. The CDR3 has 13 amino acids. Trimming removed 11 bases from V and 5 bases from J; junction bases left unmatched: 8.

The chain joins TRBV11-2 to TRBJ1-2; 9 bases match TRBD1. From germline, CDR1 is SGHAT and CDR2 FQNNGV. J gave up 0 bases and V 5 bases, and 7 bases lay outside the gene matches. This CDR3 has 16 residues. DNA for the CDR3: TGTGCCAGCAGCGACACCGGGACAGGGTCTAACTATGGCTACACCTTC. Its protein is CASSDTGTGSNYGYTF.

The genes are TRBV14 and TRBJ2-6; D is undetermined. Germline-derived CDR1 and CDR2 are SGHDN and FVKESK. V lost 1 base and J lost 0, with 7 bases in between. This CDR3 region has 16 residues. CDR3 nucleotide sequence: TGTGCCAGCAGCCAAGTCGCAAACTCTGGGGCCAACGTCCTGACTTTC. The encoded protein is CASSQVANSGANVLTF.

This clonotype was recorded many times. V and J are TRBV7-3 and TRBJ2-3; TRBD2 matches 8 bases. The CDR3 totals 15 residues. Germline lookup yields CDR1 SGHTA and CDR2 FQGTGA. V trimming: 3 bases; J trimming: 4 bases; junction bases outside the gene matches: 6. CDR3 nucleotide sequence: TGTGCCAGCAGCTTTGGGCGGGGGGAATCAGATACGCAGTATTTT. Translated: CASSFGRGESDTQYF.

This clonotype has a count of ten or more. The chain links TRBV7-2 to TRBJ2-2; D remains unclear. The V gene's germline CDR1 is SGHTA and CDR2 FQGNSA. The V gene lost 6 bases and the J gene lost 4 bases, with 18 bases spanning the gap. The CDR3 consists of 16 residues. The CDR3 here is CASSLRPASSTGELFF. In DNA, the CDR3 is TGTGCCAGCAGTCTACGTCCAGCGTCTAGCACCGGGGAGCTGTTTTTT.

The rearrangement uses TRBV29-1 and TRBJ2-6; D is possibly TRBD1 (6 bases). This CDR3 region has 14 residues. Looked up from germline, CDR1 is SQVTM and CDR2 is ANQGSEA. V shed 6 bases and J shed 2 bases, with 11 bases lying between them. The CDR3: CSVSGTTGANVLTF. CDR3 nucleotide sequence: TGCAGCGTATCCGGGACAACTGGGGCCAACGTCCTGACTTTC.

The gene calls are TRBV7-9 and TRBJ2-7; perhaps TRBD1 as D (5 bases). CDR1 SEHNR and CDR2 FQNEAQ come from the germline V gene (reference sequence). The germline V and J ends were trimmed by 2 bases and 6 bases, with 14 bases remaining between them. This CDR3 has 14 amino acids. This chain's CDR3 is CASSLLAGLGEQYF. The CDR3 DNA sequence: TGTGCCAGCAGCTTATTAGCAGGGCTCGGCGAGCAGTACTTC.

The table lists this clonotype with a count of one. The chain joins TRBV28 to TRBJ2-5; TRBD2 might be the D (7 bases). V was shortened by 4 bases and J by 4 bases, with 16 bases between the two germline ends. Per the germline V gene, CDR1 is MDHEN and CDR2 is SYDVKM. The length of the CDR3 is 15 residues. CDR3 sequence: CASSYGEGHLETQYF. The DNA of the CDR3 is TGTGCCAGCAGTTATGGGGAGGGACACCTAGAGACCCAGTACTTC. The complete variable domain, with remaining parts taken from reference TRBV28 and TRBJ2-5, reads DVKVTQSSRYLVKRTGEKVFLECVQDMDHENMFWYRQDPGLGLRLIYFSYDVKMKEKGDIPEGYSVSREKKERFSLILESASTNQTSMYLCASSYGEGHLETQYFGPGTRLLVL.

The V and J genes are TRBV12-5 and TRBJ1-2; D is ambiguous. Germline CDR1 reads LGHNT; CDR2 reads FRNRAP. The CDR3 loop spans 16 amino acids. Trimming left V 1 base short and J 4 bases short, with 16 bases between. In DNA form, the CDR3 reads TGTGCTAGTGGTTTGGGACCGGGCCCAGACGGCTATGGCTACACCTTC. Translating gives CASGLGPGPDGYGYTF.

This clonotype was detected many times. This chain links TRBV18 with TRBJ2-5; D is uncertain. The ends were cut back, 0 bases at V and 2 bases at J, with 7 bases in the middle. This CDR3 comprises 14 residues. Germline V gene sequence: CDR1 KGHSH, CDR2 LQKENI. This CDR3 reads CASSPPEGQETQYF. The CDR3 DNA is TGTGCCAGCTCACCACCGGAAGGTCAAGAGACCCAGTACTTC. Full variable domain (missing parts from reference TRBV18 and TRBJ2-5): NAGVMQNPRHLVRRRGQEARLRCSPMKGHSHVYWYRQLPEEGLKFMVYLQKENIIDESGMPKERFSAEFPKEGPSILRIQQVVRGDSAAYFCASSPPEGQETQYFGPGTRLLVL.

The chain uses TRBV20-1 and TRBJ2-3; D possibly corresponds to TRBD1 (6 bases). Looked up from germline, CDR1 is DFQATT and CDR2 is SNEGSKA (reference sequence). This CDR3 comprises 15 residues. Trimming removed 4 bases at V and 0 bases at J, with 14 bases between. CDR3 nucleotides: TGCAGTGCTACCCGACAGGCTACTAGCACAGATACGCAGTATTTT. Protein sequence: CSATRQATSTDTQYF.

This clonotype appeared a few times. V usage is TRBV20-1 and J usage is TRBJ2-7; TRBD2 matches at 9 bases. The germline V gene has CDR1 DFQATT and CDR2 SNEGSKA (reference sequence). Losses at the gene ends were 3 bases for V and 7 bases for J; bases not matched to a gene: 7. The CDR3 spans 13 residues. The CDR3: CSASLAGVGEQYF. CDR3 sequence (DNA): TGCAGTGCTAGTTTAGCGGGAGTCGGGGAGCAGTACTTC.

This clonotype has at least ten counts. The chain carries TRBV7-6 and TRBJ1-3; D perhaps matches TRBD1 (5 bases). The length of the CDR3 is 15 residues. The V end was cut by 2 bases, the J end by 2 bases, with 10 bases between. Per germline, CDR1 SGHVS and CDR2 FNYEAQ. The DNA for the CDR3 is TGTGCCAGCAGCTTAAACGGGGACGCTGGAAACACCATATATTTT. Translated: CASSLNGDAGNTIYF.

The rearrangement joins TRBV6-2 or TRBV6-3 to TRBJ2-1; D remains ambiguous. Germline loops: CDR1 MNHEY, CDR2 SVGEGT. V was pared by 4 bases and J by 0 bases, with 10 bases between. The CDR3 is 15 amino acids. The CDR3: CASSWSLSSYNEQFF. CDR3 nucleotides: TGTGCCAGCAGTTGGAGCTTGAGCTCCTACAATGAGCAGTTCTTC.

The chain links TRBV29-1 to TRBJ1-6; TRBD1 aligns across 7 bases. The V gene end was trimmed by 7 bases and the J gene end by 6 bases; junction bases not matched to a gene: 9. The CDR3 has 14 residues. CDR1 is SQVTM, CDR2 ANQGSEA, per germline. The CDR3 bases are TGCAGCGGTAAACAGGGGCTGCGTAATTCACCCCTCCACTTT. The encoded protein is CSGKQGLRNSPLHF.

There are many counts of this clonotype. J is TRBJ2-2 and V is TRBV7-2, with D perhaps matching TRBD1 or TRBD2 (5 bases each). V was shortened by 3 bases and J by 5 bases, with 10 bases between the two germline ends. CDR3 size: 14 residues. The germline CDR1 and CDR2 sequences are SGHTA and FQGNSA. The CDR3: CASSFGGRTGELFF. In DNA, the CDR3 is TGTGCCAGCAGCTTTGGGGGAAGGACCGGGGAGCTGTTTTTT.

This clonotype was detected a few times. This chain links TRBV6-6 with TRBJ1-5; the D gene is possibly TRBD1 (5 bases). The germline CDR1 and CDR2 sequences are MNHNY and SVGAGI (reference sequence). The V gene lost 2 bases and the J gene lost 2 bases, with 10 bases spanning the gap. CDR3 length: 15 amino acids. DNA for the CDR3: TGTGCCAGCAGTTACGAGGGGTTAGGCAATCAGCCCCAGCATTTT. As protein: CASSYEGLGNQPQHF.

In its sample, this clonotype was seen many times. The CDR3 nucleotides read TGTGCCACCTCGAGGGCCCCTCAAGAGACCCAGTACTTC. This sequence encodes CATSRAPQETQYF. The gene calls are TRBV7-2 and TRBJ2-5, with D tentatively TRBD2 (5 bases). The CDR3 runs to 13 residues. The germline V and J ends were trimmed by 10 bases and 2 bases, with 14 bases remaining between them. The V gene's germline CDR1 is SGHTA and CDR2 FQGNSA.

This chain joins TRBV2 and TRBJ2-3; TRBD2 agrees at 11 bases. The germline gives CDR1 SNHLY, CDR2 FYNNEI. V shed 4 bases, J shed 10 bases, and the junction held 13 bases outside the gene matches. CDR3 size: 16 residues. This CDR3 reads CASSAGTSGGSDSQYF. The DNA for the CDR3 is TGTGCCAGCAGTGCGGGTACTAGCGGGGGATCGGATTCGCAGTATTTT.

This clonotype occurred a few times. The CDR3 DNA sequence: TGCGCCAGCAAAGAGGGCAGGGCTGGGGATACGCAGTATTTT. Amino acid sequence: CASKEGRAGDTQYF. V is TRBV5-1 and J is TRBJ2-3; tentatively, D is TRBD1 or TRBD2 (5 bases each). V shed 6 bases and J shed 6 bases, with 17 bases lying between them. This CDR3 has 14 residues. CDR1 is SGHRS and CDR2 is YFSETQ in the germline V gene. Using reference TRBV5-1 and TRBJ2-3 for the parts outside the CDR3, the full variable domain is KAGVTQTPRYLIKTRGQQVTLSCSPISGHRSVSWYQQTPGQGLQFLFEYFSETQRNKGNFPGRFSGRQFSNSRSEMNVSTLELGDSALYLCASKEGRAGDTQYFGPGTRLTVL.

The rearrangement joins TRBV29-1 to TRBJ1-3; D remains unclear. Trimming removed 6 bases at V and 9 bases at J, with 12 bases between. The CDR3 sequence is 11 residues long. Looked up from germline, CDR1 is SQVTM and CDR2 is ANQGSEA. The CDR3 loop is CSVLEGGTIYF. The CDR3 DNA reads TGCAGCGTCCTCGAGGGTGGCACCATATATTTT.

This clonotype was found a few times. This rearrangement joins TRBV5-1 to TRBJ1-1; the D gene is possibly TRBD1 (5 bases). The V end lost 2 bases, the J end lost 4 bases, and 12 bases lay between the germline ends. This CDR3 comprises 14 residues. CDR1 is SGHRS and CDR2 is YFSETQ in the germline V gene. The CDR3 loop is CASSLQAGSTEAFF. CDR3 nucleotides: TGCGCCAGCAGCTTACAGGCTGGGTCCACTGAAGCTTTCTTT. Filled out from reference TRBV5-1 and TRBJ1-1, the complete variable domain reads KAGVTQTPRYLIKTRGQQVTLSCSPISGHRSVSWYQQTPGQGLQFLFEYFSETQRNKGNFPGRFSGRQFSNSRSEMNVSTLELGDSALYLCASSLQAGSTEAFFGQGTRLTVV.

CDR3 loop: CASSPGSGNTIYF. The DNA of the CDR3 is TGCGCCAGCAGCCCGGGGTCTGGAAACACCATATATTTT. The V and J genes are TRBV5-1 and TRBJ1-3; the D is unclear. Germline CDR1 SGHRS, CDR2 YFSETQ. The CDR3 covers 13 residues. With 4 bases removed from V and 1 base from J, the gap between germline ends came to 6 bases. Full variable domain (missing parts from reference TRBV5-1 and TRBJ1-3): KAGVTQTPRYLIKTRGQQVTLSCSPISGHRSVSWYQQTPGQGLQFLFEYFSETQRNKGNFPGRFSGRQFSNSRSEMNVSTLELGDSALYLCASSPGSGNTIYFGEGSWLTVV.